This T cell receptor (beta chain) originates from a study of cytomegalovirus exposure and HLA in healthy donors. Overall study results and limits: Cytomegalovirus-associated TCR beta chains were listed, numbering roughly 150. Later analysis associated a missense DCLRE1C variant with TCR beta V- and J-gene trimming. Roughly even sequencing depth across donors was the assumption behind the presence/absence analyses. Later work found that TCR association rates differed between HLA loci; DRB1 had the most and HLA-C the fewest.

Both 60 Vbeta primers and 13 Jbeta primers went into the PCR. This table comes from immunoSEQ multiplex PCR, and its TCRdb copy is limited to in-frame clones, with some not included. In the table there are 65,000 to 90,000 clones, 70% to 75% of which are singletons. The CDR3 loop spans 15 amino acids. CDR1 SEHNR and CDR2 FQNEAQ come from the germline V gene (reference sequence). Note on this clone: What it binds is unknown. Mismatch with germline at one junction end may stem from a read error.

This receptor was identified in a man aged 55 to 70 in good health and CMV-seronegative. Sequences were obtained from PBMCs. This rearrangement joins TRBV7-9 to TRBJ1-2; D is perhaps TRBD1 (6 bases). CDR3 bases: TGTTCCAGCAGCCCTAGGGCCGCAGGGGAGGGAGGCTACACCTTC. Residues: CSSSPRAAGEGGYTF.